Following are 17 T cell receptor beta chains from one sample sequenced in a study of OX40 agonist ivuxolimab in advanced cancers. TCRdb's table, derived via immunoSEQ multiplex PCR, lists solely in-frame clones and lacks some. Found here are around 64,000 clones, 80% to 90% of them singletons; the top ten hold 0.37%. This sample comprised CD4+ or CD8+ T cells sorted from blood, obtained in a trial of the OX40 agonist ivuxolimab. All receptors derive from an adult with an advanced solid tumor such as melanoma, head and neck, liver or kidney cancer.

The genes are TRBV28 and TRBJ2-7; D not certain. Trimming stripped 3 bases from V and 7 bases from J, with 10 bases between. This CDR3 comprises 12 residues. Germline V CDR1 and CDR2: MDHEN, SYDVKM. The DNA for the CDR3 is TGTGCCAGCAGTTTGGTTTCGCGGGAGCAGTACTTC. This gives the protein CASSLVSREQYF.

The chain couples TRBV5-4 to TRBJ2-7; possibly TRBD2 for D (7 bases). Germline CDR1 is SGHNT and CDR2 is YYREEE (reference sequence). Trimming cost V 3 bases and J 1 base, with 17 bases left between them. The CDR3 extends over 16 amino acids. In nucleotides, the CDR3 is TGTGCCAGCAGCTCTCATCGCGGGGGCCCTTCCTACGAGCAGTACTTC. This encodes CASSSHRGGPSYEQYF.

The chain joins TRBV13 to TRBJ2-5, with D perhaps TRBD2 (6 bases). The CDR3 covers 17 residues. Trimming pared 5 bases from V and 5 bases from J, leaving 24 bases between. The germline V gene encodes CDR1 PRHDT and CDR2 FYEKMQ (reference sequence). CDR3 nucleotide sequence: TGTGCCAGCAGCCAAGTGGGGGGAGTCGCCAGAAAGGAGACCCAGTACTTC. The encoded protein is CASSQVGGVARKETQYF.

CDR3 coding DNA: TGTGCCAGCAGCTTGGCCGGAAGGGACTATGGCTACACCTTC. Protein sequence: CASSLAGRDYGYTF. The chain is built from TRBV5-6 and TRBJ1-2; D is ambiguous. Germline V CDR1 and CDR2: SGHDT, YYEEEE. Trimming shortened V by 0 bases and J by 3 bases, and 9 bases separated the two germline ends. CDR3 length equals 14 residues.

This clone has only a few counts. The chain combines TRBV9 with TRBJ2-5; tentatively, D is TRBD2 (6 bases). CDR3 length equals 14 residues. The germline V and J ends were trimmed by 2 bases and 3 bases, with 11 bases remaining between them. Germline V gene lookup returns CDR1 SGDLS and CDR2 YYNGEE. The CDR3: CASSVRGGEETQYF. DNA of the CDR3: TGTGCCAGCAGCGTGAGGGGAGGAGAAGAGACCCAGTACTTC.

V and J are TRBV5-6 and TRBJ2-2; no clear D gene. The CDR3 is made up of 12 amino acids. The germline V gene encodes CDR1 SGHDT and CDR2 YYEEEE. The V and J ends lost 2 bases and 2 bases respectively, with 1 base between them. DNA for the CDR3: TGTGCCAGCAGCTTAAACACCGGGGAGCTGTTTTTT. This encodes CASSLNTGELFF.

This chain connects TRBV5-1 to TRBJ2-7; 8 nucleotides line up with TRBD1. V lost 4 bases to trimming and J lost 0 bases; unmatched junction nucleotides: 9. The length of the CDR3 is 16 residues. Germline V gene lookup returns CDR1 SGHRS and CDR2 YFSETQ. The CDR3 sequence is CASSTGMTGDSYEQYF. CDR3 nucleotide sequence: TGCGCCAGCAGCACTGGAATGACAGGGGACTCCTACGAGCAGTACTTC.

The rearrangement joins TRBV6-5 to TRBJ1-2, with 10 bases fitting TRBD1. CDR1 is MNHEY and CDR2 is SVGAGI in the germline V gene. This CDR3 spans 14 amino acids. In nucleotides, the CDR3 is TGTGCTGCCTCAGCGGACAGGGGGGCCTATGGCTACACCTTC. Amino acids: CAASADRGAYGYTF.

The chain combines TRBV5-6 with TRBJ1-1; D is undetermined. V shed 0 bases and J shed 4 bases, with 7 bases lying between them. CDR1 and CDR2 (germline): SGHDT, YYEEEE. The length of the CDR3 is 13 residues. The CDR3 loop reads CASSLAGPTEAFF. The CDR3, as DNA: TGTGCCAGCAGCTTGGCTGGGCCCACTGAAGCTTTCTTT.

This chain joins TRBV28 and TRBJ2-6, with D hard to call. There are 14 residues in the CDR3. CDR1 and CDR2 from the germline V gene are MDHEN and SYDVKM. Deletions cut 7 bases from V and 0 bases from J, with 7 bases between. CDR3 residues: CASTGHSGANVLTF. The CDR3 nucleotides are TGTGCCAGCACCGGGCACTCTGGGGCCAACGTCCTGACTTTC.

This clone was detected a few times. The chain recombines TRBV18 with TRBJ1-1, with 9 bases aligning to TRBD1. CDR3 size: 15 residues. V lost 3 bases to trimming and J lost 3 bases; unmatched junction nucleotides: 5. CDR1 and CDR2 (germline): KGHSH, LQKENI. The CDR3 loop is CASSPTQGAYTEAFF. CDR3 nucleotides: TGTGCCAGCTCACCGACACAGGGGGCCTACACTGAAGCTTTCTTT.

The chain combines TRBV15 with TRBJ1-4; D unclear. The germline V gene has CDR1 LNHNV and CDR2 YYDKDF (reference sequence). The V and J ends lost 1 base and 1 base respectively, with 7 bases between them. This CDR3 contains 15 residues. The CDR3 sequence: CATSRVPETNEKLFF. The DNA of the CDR3 is TGTGCCACCAGCAGAGTTCCGGAAACTAATGAAAAACTGTTTTTT.

This chain connects TRBV19 to TRBJ2-5; 9 positions match TRBD1. V gave up 4 bases and J gave up 5 bases; unmatched junction bases: 5. The germline CDR1 and CDR2 sequences are LNHDA and SQIVND (reference sequence). The CDR3 covers 14 residues. This chain's CDR3 is CASSTGTGRETQYF. In DNA, the CDR3 is TGTGCCAGTAGTACAGGGACAGGGCGTGAGACCCAGTACTTC.

The chain couples TRBV2 to TRBJ1-1; TRBD1 matches 9 bases. Germline lookup yields CDR1 SNHLY and CDR2 FYNNEI. This CDR3 has 14 amino acids. V shed 7 bases and J 8 bases; nucleotides not matched to a gene: 11. The CDR3 DNA follows: TGTGCCAGCACCTCCCGGACAGGGGCCTCGGAAGCTTTCTTT. Its protein is CASTSRTGASEAFF.

The V call is TRBV5-5, the J call TRBJ2-7, with 9 bases that match TRBD1. Germline V lookup: CDR1 SGHKS, CDR2 YYEKEE (reference sequence). The ends lost 6 bases at V and 0 bases at J; junction bases unmatched: 13. The CDR3 contains 17 residues. CDR3 protein: CASTRSIPGQGSYEQYF. The CDR3 region has the DNA TGTGCCAGCACCCGGTCCATTCCGGGACAGGGCTCCTACGAGCAGTACTTC.

This clone was detected once. The V call is TRBV19, the J call TRBJ1-2; TRBD1 is a possible D gene (6 bases). The length of the CDR3 is 15 residues. V gave up 7 bases and J gave up 2 bases, with 17 bases separating them. CDR1 and CDR2 (germline): LNHDA, SQIVND (reference sequence). The DNA of the CDR3 is TGTGCCAGTAAGCGGGGGGGCGGATTCAACTATGGCTACACCTTC. This gives the protein CASKRGGGFNYGYTF.

The chain is built from TRBV7-9 and TRBJ2-2, with TRBD2 as a possible D gene (5 bases). This CDR3 region has 16 residues. V lost 1 base, J lost 5 bases, and 14 bases lay in between. In germline, CDR1 is SEHNR, CDR2 FQNEAQ (reference sequence). The CDR3 sequence is CASSLGEGRSTGELFF. CDR3 DNA: TGTGCCAGCAGCTTAGGTGAGGGTAGATCAACCGGGGAGCTGTTTTTT.